Shown below are 21 T cell receptor beta chains from a single sample sequenced in a study of T cell responses to AZD1222 COVID-19 vaccine. Assay used: immunoSEQ multiplex PCR; TCRdb lists only in-frame clones, some missing. The sample includes 90,000 to 110,000 clones, roughly 90% of them seen just once. The sample in question was peripheral blood, obtained on day 0 of AZD1222 vaccination. These receptors came from an adult in good health.

The chain employs TRBV5-4 and TRBJ1-6; 10 nucleotides agree with TRBD1. Per germline, CDR1 SGHNT and CDR2 YYREEE (reference sequence). After removal of 3 bases from V and 7 bases from J, the junction contained 1 base not matched to a gene. The CDR3 sequence is 14 residues long. The CDR3 region has the DNA TGTGCCAGCAGCTCGGACAGGGGGAATTCACCCCTCCACTTT. Its translation: CASSSDRGNSPLHF. Looking up the rest from reference TRBV5-4 and TRBJ1-6 gives the full variable domain: ETGVTQSPTHLIKTRGQQVTLRCSSQSGHNTVSWYQQALGQGPQFIFQYYREEENGRGNFPPRFSGLQFPNYSSELNVNALELDDSALYLCASSSDRGNSPLHFGNGTRLTVT.

The chain couples TRBV21-1 to TRBJ2-2; TRBD1 is the table's D call and was not checked against the DNA. TRBV21-1 is annotated as a pseudogene. There are 15 residues in the CDR3. The CDR3 loop is CASSKETGGSGELFF. For the CDR3, the DNA is TGTGCCAGCAGCAAAGAAACAGGGGGCTCCGGGGAGCTGTTTTTT.

This clone was seen a single time. This chain connects TRBV2 to TRBJ2-3; TRBD2 agrees at 8 bases. The length of the CDR3 is 15 residues. The trim removed 6 bases at V and 5 bases at J, leaving 10 bases unmatched. CDR1 and CDR2 (germline): SNHLY, FYNNEI. For the CDR3, the DNA is TGTGCCAGCAGAGAGGTTAGCGGGACGGTAGATACGCAGTATTTT. It encodes CASREVSGTVDTQYF.

The V gene is TRBV12-2, the J gene TRBJ1-4; TRBD1 reflects the table's D call only, with no check against the DNA. TRBV12-2 is assigned pseudogene status. The CDR3 runs 18 residues. CDR3 in DNA: TGTGCAAGTCGCTTTCCCGGGACAGCGCAAAGCTTCCATGAAAAACTGTTTTTT. Its translation: CASRFPGTAQSFHEKLFF.

The CDR3 is CASSISGGRTDTQYF. CDR3 nucleotides: TGTGCCAGTAGTATATCGGGGGGTCGCACAGATACGCAGTATTTT. V gene TRBV19 combines with J gene TRBJ2-3; TRBD2 matches 7 bases. The CDR3 runs to 15 residues. Germline lookup yields CDR1 LNHDA and CDR2 SQIVND (reference sequence). The J segment lost 1 base and the V segment lost 2 bases, leaving 3 bases of the junction unmatched.

V and J are TRBV28 and TRBJ2-1; 12 bases are a match to TRBD2. Germline lookup yields CDR1 MDHEN and CDR2 SYDVKM. This CDR3 region has 20 residues. Trimming at V came to 5 bases and at J to 6 bases, leaving 20 bases not matched to a gene. DNA for the CDR3: TGTGCCAGCAGTCCTACGCGGGCTAGCGGGGGGGGTTCCTATCCCAATGAGCAGTTCTTC. Translation: CASSPTRASGGGSYPNEQFF. The variable domain in full, with the rest retrieved from reference TRBV28 and TRBJ2-1, is DVKVTQSSRYLVKRTGEKVFLECVQDMDHENMFWYRQDPGLGLRLIYFSYDVKMKEKGDIPEGYSVSREKKERFSLILESASTNQTSMYLCASSPTRASGGGSYPNEQFFGPGTRLTVL.

V and J are TRBV4-2 and TRBJ1-3; unclear D gene. With 1 base removed from V and 1 base from J, the gap between germline ends came to 11 bases. This CDR3 spans 16 amino acids. Germline V CDR1 and CDR2: LGHNA, YNFKEQ. The CDR3: CASSQVKVLSGNTIYF. CDR3 sequence (DNA): TGTGCCAGCAGCCAAGTCAAGGTTCTTTCTGGAAACACCATATATTTT.

This clone has a handful of counts. The chain couples TRBV25-1 to TRBJ1-6; the D gene is possibly TRBD1 (5 bases). Trimming took off 1 base at V and 4 bases at J, with 8 bases between the two ends. The CDR3 is made up of 15 amino acids. Per germline, CDR1 MGHDK and CDR2 SYGVNS. The CDR3 region has the DNA TGTGCCAGCAGTGAATCGGGGGTGTATAATTCACCCCTCCACTTT. This encodes CASSESGVYNSPLHF.

J is TRBJ2-7 and V is TRBV30; D is uncertain. The CDR3 loop spans 13 amino acids. The germline CDR1 and CDR2 sequences are GTSNPN and SVGIG (reference sequence). The V end lost 2 bases, the J end lost 3 bases, and 11 bases lay between the germline ends. CDR3 coding DNA: TGTGCCTGGAGTCGCGATCCCAACTACGAGCAGTACTTC. This codes for CAWSRDPNYEQYF.

The chain combines TRBV7-3 with TRBJ1-1; D is ambiguous. The germline V gene has CDR1 SGHTA and CDR2 FQGTGA. V lost 5 bases and J 1 base, leaving 8 bases between the germline ends. This CDR3 is built from 13 residues. CDR3 DNA: TGTGCCAGCAGCCCTTCCTGGAACACTGAAGCTTTCTTT. As protein: CASSPSWNTEAFF.

This clone has just one count. The rearrangement joins TRBV14 to TRBJ1-6; D is perhaps TRBD1 (6 bases). From germline, CDR1 is SGHDN and CDR2 FVKESK. Trimming stripped 1 base from V and 0 bases from J, with 10 bases between. The CDR3 is 17 residues long. The CDR3: CASSQVDSSSYNSPLHF. CDR3 bases: TGTGCCAGCAGCCAAGTGGACAGTAGCTCCTATAATTCACCCCTCCACTTT.

This rearrangement joins TRBV5-4 to TRBJ2-3; maybe TRBD2 (6 bases). Trimming removed 4 bases from V and 0 bases from J, with 15 bases in between. Germline V gives CDR1 SGHNT, CDR2 YYREEE (reference sequence). CDR3 size: 16 residues. The CDR3 sequence is CASSPRGTGSTDTQYF. The CDR3 coding sequence is TGTGCCAGCAGCCCCCGGGGGACTGGTAGCACAGATACGCAGTATTTT.

The CDR3 sequence is CASSTPLEAFF. The CDR3 DNA reads TGTGCCAGCAGCACGCCCCTTGAAGCTTTCTTT. The chain uses TRBV6-5 and TRBJ1-1; no definite D call. The CDR3 totals 11 residues. Between the trimmed V and J ends, which lost 6 bases and 7 bases, there was a span of 9 bases. Germline V gene lookup returns CDR1 MNHEY and CDR2 SVGAGI.

A few counts support this clone. CDR3 sequence reads: CASSVSYGEKLFF. CDR3 bases: TGTGCCAGCAGCGTAAGTTACGGTGAAAAACTGTTTTTT. The chain recombines TRBV11-3 with TRBJ1-4, with D hard to call. The length of the CDR3 is 13 residues. From germline, CDR1 is SGHNT and CDR2 YENEEA. Trimming left V 5 bases short and J 7 bases short, with 11 bases between.

V gene TRBV4-2 combines with J gene TRBJ2-1, with 8 bases fitting TRBD1. Germline values: CDR1 LGHNA, CDR2 YNFKEQ. This CDR3 has 16 residues. J gave up 2 bases and V 4 bases, and 7 bases lay outside the gene matches. The CDR3 coding sequence is TGTGCCAGCAGCCCACAGACAGGGGTCCCCTACAATGAGCAGTTCTTC. Amino acids: CASSPQTGVPYNEQFF.

The chain couples TRBV5-1 to TRBJ2-7; D possibly corresponds to TRBD2 (5 bases). The germline V gene encodes CDR1 SGHRS and CDR2 YFSETQ. Trimming stripped 6 bases from V and 2 bases from J, with 18 bases between. The CDR3 has 15 residues. The CDR3 here is CASNDLESGTYEQYF. In DNA, the CDR3 is TGCGCCAGCAACGACCTTGAGAGCGGCACCTACGAGCAGTACTTC.

The V and J genes are TRBV19 and TRBJ1-3; D not certain. Trimming shortened V by 5 bases and J by 3 bases, and 17 bases separated the two germline ends. Germline CDR1 reads LNHDA; CDR2 reads SQIVND (reference sequence). This CDR3 comprises 16 residues. The CDR3 region has the DNA TGTGCCAGTAGTGTTGGGAGCGCACCCAGTGGAAACACCATATATTTT. This translates into CASSVGSAPSGNTIYF.

This clone was observed a single time. The chain employs TRBV5-4 and TRBJ2-3; a possible D gene is TRBD2 (6 bases). The germline V gene has CDR1 SGHNT and CDR2 YYREEE (reference sequence). The germline V and J ends were trimmed by 4 bases and 6 bases, with 12 bases remaining between them. The CDR3 extends over 13 amino acids. This CDR3 is CASSAGWADTQYF. Written as DNA, the CDR3 is TGTGCCAGCAGCGCGGGATGGGCGGATACGCAGTATTTT.

This clone was found once. The rearrangement links TRBV28 to TRBJ2-7, with D perhaps matching TRBD2 (7 bases). The CDR3 is 16 amino acids. Trimming removed 5 bases at V and 1 base at J, with 18 bases between. CDR1 is MDHEN and CDR2 is SYDVKM in the germline V gene. For the CDR3, the DNA is TGTGCCAGCAGTCCCCGTGAGGGGAGGGGGTCCTACGAGCAGTACTTC. Its protein product is CASSPREGRGSYEQYF.

This chain connects TRBV2 to TRBJ1-2, with a tentative D call TRBD1 (5 bases). The CDR3 is 12 residues long. CDR1 is SNHLY and CDR2 is FYNNEI in the germline V gene. V was trimmed by 7 bases and J by 8 bases, leaving 14 bases between them. The CDR3 coding sequence is TGTGCCAGCAACGGGCCGGGACGAGGCTACACCTTC. It specifies CASNGPGRGYTF.

The CDR3 DNA follows: TGTGCCAGCAGTCTCTGGATGACGGGCGGCTACACCTTC. This sequence encodes CASSLWMTGGYTF. The gene calls are TRBV7-2 and TRBJ1-2; no clear D gene. The germline V gene has CDR1 SGHTA and CDR2 FQGNSA. Trimming shortened V by 6 bases and J by 8 bases, and 16 bases separated the two germline ends. The CDR3 spans 13 residues.